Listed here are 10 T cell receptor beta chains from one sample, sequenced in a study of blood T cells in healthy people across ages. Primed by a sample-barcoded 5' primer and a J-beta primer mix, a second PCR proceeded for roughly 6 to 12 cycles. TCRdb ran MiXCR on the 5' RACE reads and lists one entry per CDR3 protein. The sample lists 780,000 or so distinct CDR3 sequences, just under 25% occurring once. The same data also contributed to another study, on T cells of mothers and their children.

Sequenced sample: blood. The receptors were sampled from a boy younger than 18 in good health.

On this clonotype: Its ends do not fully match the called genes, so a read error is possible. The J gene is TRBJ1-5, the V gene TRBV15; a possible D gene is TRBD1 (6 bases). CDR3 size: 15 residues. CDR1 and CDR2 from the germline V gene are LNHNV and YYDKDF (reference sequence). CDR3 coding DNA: TGTGCCACCACCAGAGAGGGTCAGGGGAATCAGCCCCAGCATTTT. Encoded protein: CATTREGQGNQPQHF. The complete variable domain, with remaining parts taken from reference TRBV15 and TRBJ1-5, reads DAMVIQNPRYQVTQFGKPVTLSCSQTLNHNVMYWYQQKSSQAPKLLFHYYDKDFNNEADTPDNFQSRRPNTSFCFLDIRSPGLGDTAMYLCATTREGQGNQPQHFGDGTRLSIL.

The CDR3, as DNA: TGTGCCAGCAGCCCTCCTAGCGCTCGCCCCACAGATACGCAGTATTTT. Amino acids: CASSPPSARPTDTQYF. The chain is built from TRBV12-3 or TRBV12-4 and TRBJ2-3; D perhaps matches TRBD2 (6 bases). This CDR3 is 16 amino acids long. Trimming removed 6 bases from V and 2 bases from J, with 18 bases in between.

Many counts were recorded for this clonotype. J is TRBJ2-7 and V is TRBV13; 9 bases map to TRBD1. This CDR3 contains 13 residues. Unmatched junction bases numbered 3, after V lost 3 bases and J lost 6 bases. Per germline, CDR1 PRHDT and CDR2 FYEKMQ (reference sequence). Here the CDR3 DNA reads TGTGCCAGCAGCTTGGGACAGGGCCCCGAGCAGTACTTC. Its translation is CASSLGQGPEQYF.

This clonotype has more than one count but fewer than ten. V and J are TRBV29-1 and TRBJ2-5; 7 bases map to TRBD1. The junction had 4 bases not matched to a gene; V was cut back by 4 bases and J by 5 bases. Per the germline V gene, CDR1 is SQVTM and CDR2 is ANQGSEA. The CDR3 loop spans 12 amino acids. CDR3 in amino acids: CSVATGEETQYF. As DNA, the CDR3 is TGCAGCGTTGCTACAGGGGAGGAGACCCAGTACTTC.

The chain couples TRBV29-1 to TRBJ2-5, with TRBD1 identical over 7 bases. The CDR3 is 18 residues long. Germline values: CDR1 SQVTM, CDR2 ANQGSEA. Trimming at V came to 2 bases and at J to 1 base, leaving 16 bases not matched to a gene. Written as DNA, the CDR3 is TGCAGCGTTGAAAGCGCCGGGACAGAAGACTGGCGCCAAGAGACCCAGTACTTC. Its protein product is CSVESAGTEDWRQETQYF.

The CDR3 spells CASSLGTSGRNEQYF. As DNA, the CDR3 is TGTGCCAGCAGCCTTGGGACTAGCGGGAGAAACGAGCAGTACTTC. The gene calls are TRBV7-9 and TRBJ2-7; 14 positions match TRBD2. The V gene end was trimmed by 5 bases and the J gene end by 5 bases; junction bases not matched to a gene: 5. This CDR3 has 15 amino acids. Germline values: CDR1 SEHNR, CDR2 FQNEAQ (reference sequence).

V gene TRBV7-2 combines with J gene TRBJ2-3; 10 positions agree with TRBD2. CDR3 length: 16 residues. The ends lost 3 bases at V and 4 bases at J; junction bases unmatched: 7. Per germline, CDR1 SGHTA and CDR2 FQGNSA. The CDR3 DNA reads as TGTGCCAGCAGCTTCCTAGCGGGAGTAACTGCAGATACGCAGTATTTT. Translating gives CASSFLAGVTADTQYF.

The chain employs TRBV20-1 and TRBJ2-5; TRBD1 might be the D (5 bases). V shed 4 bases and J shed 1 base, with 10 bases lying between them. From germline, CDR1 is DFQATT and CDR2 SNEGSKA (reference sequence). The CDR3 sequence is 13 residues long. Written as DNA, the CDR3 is TGCAGTGCTACTGACAGCAGCCAAGAGACCCAGTACTTC. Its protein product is CSATDSSQETQYF.

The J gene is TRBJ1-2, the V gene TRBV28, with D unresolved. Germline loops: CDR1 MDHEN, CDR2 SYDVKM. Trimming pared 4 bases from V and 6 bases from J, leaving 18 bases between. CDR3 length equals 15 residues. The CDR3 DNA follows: TGTGCCAGCAGTTATCCGGCGGAACCCGGGAATGGCTACACCTTC. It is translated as CASSYPAEPGNGYTF.

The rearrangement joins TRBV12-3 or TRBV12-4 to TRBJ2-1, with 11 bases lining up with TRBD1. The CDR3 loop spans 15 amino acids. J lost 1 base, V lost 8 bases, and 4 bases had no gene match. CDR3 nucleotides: TGTGCCAGCGGCCGGGACAGGGGGTCCTACAATGAGCAGTTCTTC. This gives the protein CASGRDRGSYNEQFF.